These 15 T cell receptor beta chains were all obtained from the same sample, sequenced in a study of control samples from healthy donors and cancer patients. Sequenced by immunoSEQ multiplex PCR; TCRdb stores in-frame clones only, minus some. The sample has roughly 74,000 clones; around 94% are singletons. The source material was blood. These receptors all come from a young woman in good health.

The V and J genes are TRBV15 and TRBJ2-1; D remains ambiguous. Germline V CDR1 and CDR2: LNHNV, YYDKDF (reference sequence). The length of the CDR3 is 11 residues. V gave up 5 bases and J gave up 15 bases, with 14 bases separating them. This CDR3 is CATSSQARAFF. The CDR3 DNA follows: TGTGCCACCAGCTCCCAAGCTAGGGCGTTCTTC.

The chain joins TRBV12-1 to TRBJ2-3; the table names TRBD2, a call not compared with the DNA. TRBV12-1 is a known pseudogene. The CDR3 sequence is 16 residues long. CDR3 protein: CASSFALGLAFFPAGF. In DNA, the CDR3 is TGTGCCAGCAGCTTTGCTTTAGGACTAGCATTTTTCCCGGCGGGGTTT.

CDR3 nucleotides: TGCGCCAGCAGCTTGGCCCCCGCCAGGTTATCGGAAAAACTGTTTTTT. It codes for CASSLAPARLSEKLFF. V is TRBV5-1 and J is TRBJ1-4; D gene uncertain. Germline V lookup: CDR1 SGHRS, CDR2 YFSETQ. The V end lost 0 bases, the J end lost 8 bases, and 17 bases lay between the germline ends. CDR3 length: 16 amino acids.

This chain joins TRBV10-3 and TRBJ1-1; D unresolved. The CDR3 runs to 15 residues. CDR1 and CDR2 (germline): ENHRY, SYGVKD. With 0 bases removed from V and 5 bases from J, the gap between germline ends came to 13 bases. The chain's CDR3 is CAISESRAIETEAFF. CDR3 in DNA: TGTGCCATCAGTGAGTCTAGGGCCATCGAGACTGAAGCTTTCTTT.

The rearrangement links TRBV21-1 to TRBJ1-1; TRBD1 is the table's D call and was not checked against the DNA. TRBV21-1 is a pseudogene segment. The CDR3 is 18 residues long. The CDR3 loop reads CASSKDETVAPMDTEAFF. DNA for the CDR3: TGTGCCAGCAGCAAAGACGAAACAGTCGCCCCTATGGACACTGAAGCTTTCTTT.

Here the CDR3 reads CASSQSSLGRAGGYTF. CDR3 sequence (DNA): TGTGCCAGCAGCCAAAGCTCCTTAGGCAGGGCGGGTGGCTACACCTTC. The rearrangement links TRBV3-1 (or the pseudogene TRBV3-2) to TRBJ1-2; D might be TRBD1 (5 bases). The CDR3 spans 16 residues. Trimming pared 2 bases from V and 7 bases from J, leaving 20 bases between. CDR1 is LGHDT and CDR2 is YNNKEL in the germline V gene (reference sequence).

The V call is TRBV5-6, the J call TRBJ2-1; TRBD2 agrees at 7 bases. The CDR3 is made up of 10 amino acids. Germline CDR1 is SGHDT and CDR2 is YYEEEE. After removal of 4 bases from V and 15 bases from J, the junction contained 4 bases not matched to a gene. CDR3 DNA: TGTGCCAGCAGCATGGGAGGGAGGTTCTTC. Translation gives CASSMGGRFF.

CDR3 nucleotide sequence: TGTGCCAGCAGCTCCCAAACGACTAGCGGGGCGTACAATGAGCAGTTCTTC. Translating gives CASSSQTTSGAYNEQFF. The V and J genes are TRBV7-6 and TRBJ2-1; TRBD2 matches 11 bases. The V segment lost 4 bases and the J segment 4 bases; nucleotides outside the gene matches: 9. There are 17 residues in the CDR3. Germline V lookup: CDR1 SGHVS, CDR2 FNYEAQ.

This chain joins TRBV7-3 and TRBJ2-3; 11 nucleotides line up with TRBD2. This CDR3 has 18 amino acids. With V trimmed by 5 bases and J by 4 bases, 14 bases remained unmatched. In germline, CDR1 is SGHTA, CDR2 FQGTGA. This CDR3 is CASSPIGVTSGSPDTQYF. In DNA form, the CDR3 reads TGTGCCAGCAGCCCCATTGGCGTAACTAGCGGGAGCCCAGATACGCAGTATTTT.

The chain uses TRBV6-4 and TRBJ2-2; no clear D gene. Germline V CDR1 and CDR2: MRHNA, SNTAGT. The length of the CDR3 is 13 residues. V dropped 2 bases and J dropped 4 bases, with 5 bases sitting between them. For the CDR3, the DNA is TGTGCCAGCAGTGACCTCCCCACCGGGGAGCTGTTTTTT. Translating gives CASSDLPTGELFF.

J is TRBJ2-5 and V is TRBV4-1; 7 bases match TRBD1. This CDR3 has 14 amino acids. Germline values: CDR1 MGHRA, CDR2 YSYEKL. Trimming removed 6 bases from V and 3 bases from J; junction bases left unmatched: 7. CDR3 region: CASRGQWKEETQYF. As DNA, the CDR3 is TGCGCCAGCAGGGGACAGTGGAAAGAAGAGACCCAGTACTTC.

Only one count was recorded for this clone. The CDR3 DNA is TGTGCCAGCAGTCCGAGCCCTACAGGGGGCGATATCTACGAGCAGTACTTC. Protein product: CASSPSPTGGDIYEQYF. V and J are TRBV2 and TRBJ2-7, with 9 bases identical to TRBD1. Germline CDR1 and CDR2: SNHLY and FYNNEI. The CDR3 extends over 17 amino acids. J gave up 3 bases and V 5 bases, and 14 bases lay outside the gene matches.

The CDR3 region has the DNA TGTGCCAGTAGTATGAGTCTAGGTGGCTACACCTTC. The encoded protein is CASSMSLGGYTF. The V and J genes are TRBV19 and TRBJ1-2, with D unresolved. Germline CDR1 reads LNHDA; CDR2 reads SQIVND (reference sequence). Trimming cost V 3 bases and J 7 bases, with 9 bases left between them. The CDR3 is made up of 12 amino acids.

The V gene is TRBV7-8, the J gene TRBJ2-3; D not certain. V dropped 1 base and J dropped 4 bases, with 3 bases sitting between them. There are 12 residues in the CDR3. Germline V CDR1 and CDR2: SGHVS, FQNEAQ. CDR3 residues: CASSLGADTQYF. The CDR3 DNA is TGTGCCAGCAGCTTAGGGGCAGATACGCAGTATTTT.

This chain links TRBV7-2 with TRBJ1-4, with 7 bases that match TRBD1. From germline, CDR1 is SGHTA and CDR2 FQGNSA. The J segment lost 2 bases and the V segment lost 1 base, leaving 13 bases of the junction unmatched. The CDR3 runs 19 residues. CDR3 bases: TGTGCCAGCAGCTTAGGTGGCCAGGGGGGTATGTGGACTAATGAAAAACTGTTTTTT. Its protein is CASSLGGQGGMWTNEKLFF.